The rows below give T cell receptor beta chains drawn from one sample of a study of blood T cell repertoires in COVID-19. Clones were read by immunoSEQ multiplex PCR, and TCRdb kept only the in-frame ones, dropping some. The repertoire has roughly 60,000 clones, about 82% of them found once; the top ten carry roughly an eighth. Sequenced sample: peripheral blood. These receptors originate from a human donor in a cohort sampled during active COVID-19. Each CDR3 is given with its conserved first and last residue. Each record gives: D gene, J gene, clone size, V gene, CDR3 protein, CDR3 DNA. A D gene is named only where the DNA matches it firmly. The size field is filled for only some rows; it gives once, few, many or a size class.

D: -; J: TRBJ2-7; size: -; V: TRBV20-1; CDR3: CSGEGDYEQYF; DNA: TGCAGTGGAGAGGGGGACTACGAGCAGTACTTC
D: -; J: TRBJ2-3; size: -; V: TRBV19; CDR3: CASSTGGGTQYF; DNA: TGTGCCAGTAGTACTGGAGGCGGTACGCAGTATTTT
D: TRBD1; J: TRBJ2-1; size: -; V: TRBV19; CDR3: CASSQRTGWNEQFF; DNA: TGTGCCAGTAGCCAGAGGACAGGGTGGAATGAGCAGTTCTTC
D: TRBD1; J: TRBJ2-2; size: -; V: TRBV5-1; CDR3: CASVQGASTGELFF; DNA: TGCGCCAGTGTACAGGGGGCGAGCACCGGGGAGCTGTTTTTT
D: TRBD2; J: TRBJ2-7; size: -; V: TRBV5-1; CDR3: CASSWSTTSGGTYEQYF; DNA: TGCGCCAGCAGCTGGAGCACCACTAGCGGGGGAACCTACGAGCAGTACTTC
D: -; J: TRBJ2-2; size: few; V: TRBV10-1; CDR3: CASSDRGRTGELFF; DNA: TGCGCCAGCAGTGATCGGGGAAGGACCGGGGAGCTGTTTTTT
D: -; J: TRBJ1-2; size: once; V: TRBV18; CDR3: CASSPLDRNYGYTF; DNA: TGTGCCAGCTCACCACTCGACAGAAACTATGGCTACACCTTC
D: -; J: TRBJ2-1; size: once; V: TRBV5-1; CDR3: CASSFQPQPQVGQFF; DNA: TGCGCCAGCAGCTTCCAACCCCAGCCCCAGGTTGGGCAGTTCTTC
D: TRBD1; J: TRBJ1-1; size: -; V: TRBV18; CDR3: CASSPQGATEAFF; DNA: TGTGCCAGCTCACCTCAGGGGGCCACTGAAGCTTTCTTT
D: -; J: TRBJ2-5; size: -; V: TRBV4-1; CDR3: CASSQAPRRRPTEQETQYF; DNA: TGCGCCAGCAGCCAAGCCCCCCGGCGGAGGCCCACGGAGCAAGAGACCCAGTACTTC
D: TRBD2; J: TRBJ2-3; size: -; V: TRBV7-3; CDR3: CASSRGLAYTDTQYF; DNA: TGTGCCAGCAGTAGGGGACTAGCCTACACAGATACGCAGTATTTT
D: TRBD2; J: TRBJ2-4; size: -; V: TRBV28; CDR3: CASSSGGATAKNIQYF; DNA: TGTGCCAGCAGCAGCGGGGGTGCAACGGCCAAAAACATTCAGTACTTC
D: -; J: TRBJ1-2; size: -; V: TRBV5-6; CDR3: CASSFTAYGYTF; DNA: TGTGCCAGCAGCTTTACAGCCTATGGCTACACCTTC
D: TRBD2; J: TRBJ2-1; size: few; V: TRBV2; CDR3: CASSDTSGRGDNEQFF; DNA: TGTGCCAGCAGTGATACTAGCGGGAGGGGCGACAATGAGCAGTTCTTC
D: TRBD1; J: TRBJ2-1; size: -; V: TRBV6-2/TRBV6-3; CDR3: CASSPTPDRPVNEQFF; DNA: TGTGCCAGCAGCCCTACCCCGGACAGGCCAGTGAATGAGCAGTTCTTC
D: -; J: TRBJ2-1; size: once; V: TRBV5-4; CDR3: CASSWIPSREQFF; DNA: TGTGCCAGCAGCTGGATTCCCTCTAGGGAGCAGTTCTTC
D: -; J: TRBJ2-7; size: -; V: TRBV29-1; CDR3: CSGGGGQGTDEQYF; DNA: TGCAGCGGGGGGGGCGGACAGGGCACTGACGAGCAGTACTTC
D: TRBD1; J: TRBJ2-7; size: -; V: TRBV29-1; CDR3: CSVWDSYEQYF; DNA: TGCAGCGTCTGGGACAGCTACGAGCAGTACTTC
D: -; J: TRBJ2-3; size: -; V: TRBV4-3; CDR3: CASSQAGVEDTQYF; DNA: TGCGCCAGCAGCCAAGCTGGTGTCGAGGATACGCAGTATTTT
D: -; J: TRBJ2-3; size: -; V: TRBV18; CDR3: CASSTAPSTDTQYF; DNA: TGTGCCAGCTCAACCGCCCCGAGTACAGATACGCAGTATTTT
D: -; J: TRBJ2-5; size: once; V: TRBV5-1; CDR3: CASSLGIFGRGGETQYF; DNA: TGCGCCAGCAGCTTGGGGATTTTCGGCAGGGGAGGGGAGACCCAGTACTTC
D: TRBD2; J: TRBJ2-1; size: -; V: TRBV29-1; CDR3: CSVAGLREASYNEQFF; DNA: TGCAGCGTTGCCGGCTTACGGGAGGCTTCCTACAATGAGCAGTTCTTC
D: TRBD1; J: TRBJ1-1; size: -; V: TRBV7-6; CDR3: CASSLVPRTGPTEAFF; DNA: TGTGCCAGCAGCTTAGTTCCCCGGACAGGGCCCACTGAAGCTTTCTTT
D: TRBD2; J: TRBJ2-7; size: -; V: TRBV3-1/TRBV3-2; CDR3: CASSRKTSGRSGYEQYF; DNA: TGTGCCAGCAGCCGTAAGACTAGCGGGAGGTCAGGCTACGAGCAGTACTTC
D: -; J: TRBJ2-7; size: -; V: TRBV5-4; CDR3: CASSSYLGSYEQYF; DNA: TGTGCCAGCAGCTCGTATCTCGGTTCCTACGAGCAGTACTTC
D: -; J: TRBJ1-2; size: -; V: TRBV4-3; CDR3: CASSQDRWGGVSYGYTF; DNA: TGCGCCAGCAGCCAAGATCGATGGGGGGGGGTTAGCTATGGCTACACCTTC
D: -; J: TRBJ2-3; size: -; V: TRBV7-3; CDR3: CASSSRLRDTQYF; DNA: TGTGCCAGCAGCTCCCGACTCAGAGATACGCAGTATTTT
D: TRBD2; J: TRBJ2-3; size: -; V: TRBV7-2; CDR3: CASSLPSGGVSGTDTQYF; DNA: TGTGCCAGCAGCCTCCCTAGCGGGGGGGTCTCAGGCACAGATACGCAGTATTTT
D: TRBD1; J: TRBJ2-7; size: few; V: TRBV7-9; CDR3: CASSPRPGQLSYEQYF; DNA: TGTGCCAGCAGCCCAAGGCCGGGACAGCTCTCCTACGAGCAGTACTTC
D: -; J: TRBJ1-5; size: -; V: TRBV19; CDR3: CASSIGEANQPQHF; DNA: TGTGCCAGTAGTATCGGTGAGGCAAATCAGCCCCAGCATTTT
D: TRBD2; J: TRBJ2-7; size: -; V: TRBV28; CDR3: CAATSAYEQYF; DNA: TGTGCCGCCACTAGCGCTTACGAGCAGTACTTC
D: -; J: TRBJ1-4; size: -; V: TRBV18; CDR3: CASSPNEGPREKLFF; DNA: TGTGCCAGCTCACCCAATGAGGGTCCAAGAGAAAAACTGTTTTTT
D: TRBD2; J: TRBJ2-1; size: once; V: TRBV7-3; CDR3: CASSLFIREGRVREQFF; DNA: TGTGCCAGCAGCTTATTCATACGGGAGGGCCGGGTACGCGAGCAGTTCTTC
D: TRBD1; J: TRBJ1-5; size: few; V: TRBV19; CDR3: CASSTDRGLGQPQHF; DNA: TGTGCCAGTAGTACCGACAGGGGGCTAGGGCAGCCCCAGCATTTT
D: -; J: TRBJ1-2; size: -; V: TRBV18; CDR3: CASSPPGINYGYTF; DNA: TGTGCCAGCTCACCGCCCGGGATAAACTATGGCTACACCTTC
D: TRBD1; J: TRBJ1-5; size: -; V: TRBV27; CDR3: CASKLGQGAQPQHF; DNA: TGTGCCAGCAAGCTAGGACAGGGGGCCCAGCCCCAGCATTTT
D: -; J: TRBJ2-5; size: once; V: TRBV28; CDR3: CASTQGREETQYF; DNA: TGTGCCAGCACCCAGGGGAGAGAGGAGACCCAGTACTTC
D: -; J: TRBJ1-2; size: once; V: TRBV2; CDR3: CASSSGRGGWGTF; DNA: TGTGCCAGCAGTTCGGGGCGGGGCGGCTGGGGCACCTTC
D: -; J: TRBJ1-1; size: -; V: TRBV28; CDR3: CASSPSSGGYTEAFF; DNA: TGTGCCAGCAGTCCAAGCTCGGGGGGGTACACTGAAGCTTTCTTT
D: TRBD1; J: TRBJ2-7; size: once; V: TRBV5-1; CDR3: CASSLVGTGSYEQYF; DNA: TGCGCCAGCAGCTTGGTAGGGACAGGATCCTACGAGCAGTACTTC
D: -; J: TRBJ1-1; size: few; V: TRBV27; CDR3: CASSDPGMNTEAFF; DNA: TGTGCCAGCAGTGACCCGGGAATGAACACTGAAGCTTTCTTT
D: -; J: TRBJ1-1; size: -; V: TRBV29-1; CDR3: CSGTTGRGSEAFF; DNA: TGCAGCGGAACCACAGGGAGGGGGAGTGAAGCTTTCTTT
D: TRBD2; J: TRBJ2-1; size: -; V: TRBV6-4; CDR3: CASSEEAGGPYNEQFF; DNA: TGTGCCAGCAGTGAGGAAGCGGGAGGACCCTACAATGAGCAGTTCTTC
D: TRBD1; J: TRBJ1-1; size: once; V: TRBV6-2/TRBV6-3; CDR3: CASSYDRVSTEAFF; DNA: TGTGCCAGCAGTTACGACAGGGTTAGCACTGAAGCTTTCTTT
D: TRBD1; J: TRBJ1-5; size: once; V: TRBV28; CDR3: CASRHSPTGGGQVGSNQPQHF; DNA: TGTGCCAGCAGACATTCCCCGACAGGGGGTGGACAGGTGGGAAGCAATCAGCCCCAGCATTTT
D: -; J: TRBJ2-2; size: many; V: TRBV19; CDR3: CASYSSSVLNTGELFF; DNA: TGTGCCAGCTACTCGTCCAGCGTCCTTAACACCGGGGAGCTGTTTTTT
D: -; J: TRBJ1-1; size: -; V: TRBV11-1; CDR3: CASSLGRGGRYTEAFF; DNA: TGTGCCAGCAGCTTAGGCCGGGGCGGGAGGTACACTGAAGCTTTCTTT
D: TRBD2; J: TRBJ2-2; size: -; V: TRBV3-1/TRBV3-2; CDR3: CASSLLYASGRVQNTGELFF; DNA: TGTGCCAGCAGCCTACTATACGCTAGCGGGAGGGTCCAGAACACCGGGGAGCTGTTTTTT
D: -; J: TRBJ2-3; size: -; V: TRBV11-2; CDR3: CASSWAGSGTDTQYF; DNA: TGTGCCAGCAGCTGGGCGGGTTCTGGCACAGATACGCAGTATTTT
D: -; J: TRBJ2-7; size: -; V: TRBV7-9; CDR3: CASATASSYEQYF; DNA: TGTGCCAGCGCGACAGCTAGCTCCTACGAGCAGTACTTC